Presented here are 21 T cell receptor beta chains from one specimen sequenced in a study of cytomegalovirus exposure and HLA in healthy donors. PCR involved 60 Vbeta and 13 Jbeta primers. Data came from immunoSEQ multiplex PCR; TCRdb stores just in-frame clones and leaves some out. This repertoire comprises fewer than 250,000 clones; its ten largest clones make up around 0.95%. Source material: PBMCs. The receptor set was obtained from a woman aged 30 to 39 in good health and CMV-seropositive.

This chain connects TRBV25-1 to TRBJ2-7; D perhaps matches TRBD1 (6 bases). The germline V and J ends were trimmed by 1 base and 4 bases, with 20 bases remaining between them. CDR1 MGHDK and CDR2 SYGVNS come from the germline V gene. The CDR3 totals 17 residues. The CDR3 protein is CASSESIGPWTDYEQYF. DNA of the CDR3: TGTGCCAGCAGTGAATCTATCGGCCCCTGGACAGATTACGAGCAGTACTTC.

The V gene is TRBV6-5, the J gene TRBJ1-5, with 8 bases lining up with TRBD1. J lost 5 bases, V lost 5 bases, and 2 bases had no gene match. This CDR3 has 13 residues. Germline CDR1 MNHEY, CDR2 SVGAGI. The CDR3 DNA reads as TGTGCCAGCAGTATGGACAGGGATCAGCCCCAGCATTTT. Translation gives CASSMDRDQPQHF.

The chain uses TRBV4-2 and TRBJ1-2; TRBD1 agrees at 9 bases. V trimming: 4 bases; J trimming: 3 bases; junction bases outside the gene matches: 3. This CDR3 region has 14 residues. Germline V CDR1 and CDR2: LGHNA, YNFKEQ. CDR3 in DNA: TGTGCCAGCAGCCCGGACAGGGGAGACTATGGCTACACCTTC. Translation: CASSPDRGDYGYTF.

V usage is TRBV6-1 and J usage is TRBJ1-1; D may be TRBD1 (5 bases). Germline V gives CDR1 MNHNS, CDR2 SASEGT. With 4 bases removed from V and 6 bases from J, the gap between germline ends came to 15 bases. The CDR3 is made up of 14 amino acids. CDR3 amino acids: CASSVFGGRAEAFF. The CDR3 DNA sequence: TGTGCCAGCAGTGTCTTCGGGGGGAGGGCTGAAGCTTTCTTT.

This sequence joins TRBV7-8 and TRBJ2-1; D is perhaps TRBD2 (5 bases). Germline V CDR1 and CDR2: SGHVS, FQNEAQ. This CDR3 contains 13 residues. V lost 4 bases and J 8 bases, leaving 12 bases between the germline ends. CDR3 nucleotide sequence: TGTGCCAGCAGCTACCGAGGGCTGGATGAGCAGTTCTTC. It is translated as CASSYRGLDEQFF.

The genes are TRBV11-3 and TRBJ2-1, with 7 bases fitting TRBD2. Trimming at V came to 0 bases and at J to 4 bases, leaving 18 bases not matched to a gene. Germline CDR1 is SGHNT and CDR2 is YENEEA. CDR3 length equals 20 residues. The CDR3 DNA sequence: TGTGCCAGCAGCTTAGATTCTCCTTCTAGCGGTGCCGCCCGTTACAATGAGCAGTTCTTC. Residues: CASSLDSPSSGAARYNEQFF. Full variable domain (outside the CDR3, taken from reference TRBV11-3 and TRBJ2-1): EAGVVQSPRYKIIEKKQPVAFWCNPISGHNTLYWYLQNLGQGPELLIRYENEEAVDDSQLPKDRFSAERLKGVDSTLKIQPAELGDSAVYLCASSLDSPSSGAARYNEQFFGPGTRLTVL.

The CDR3 sequence: CASSIDSTNTGELFF. The DNA for the CDR3 is TGTGCCAGTAGTATAGATAGTACGAACACCGGGGAGCTGTTTTTT. J is TRBJ2-2 and V is TRBV19; D is unclear. The CDR3 loop spans 15 amino acids. V lost 0 bases and J 0 bases, leaving 5 bases between the germline ends. The V gene's germline CDR1 is LNHDA and CDR2 SQIVND (reference sequence).

The chain links TRBV28 to TRBJ2-4, with a tentative D call TRBD2 (6 bases). Deletions cut 6 bases from V and 1 base from J, with 13 bases between. The CDR3 covers 15 residues. The germline CDR1 and CDR2 sequences are MDHEN and SYDVKM. CDR3 residues: CASSPTSPAKNIQYF. As DNA, the CDR3 is TGTGCCAGCAGCCCGACTAGTCCGGCCAAAAACATTCAGTACTTC.

The chain recombines TRBV5-1 with TRBJ2-5; 8 nucleotides match TRBD1. From germline, CDR1 is SGHRS and CDR2 YFSETQ. The CDR3 totals 15 residues. V dropped 7 bases and J dropped 0; count of bases not matched to a gene: 8. CDR3 region: CASLLGTGNQETQYF. The DNA of the CDR3 is TGCGCCAGCCTACTGGGGACAGGAAACCAAGAGACCCAGTACTTC.

This rearrangement joins TRBV19 to TRBJ2-7; D is perhaps TRBD1 (5 bases). The germline gives CDR1 LNHDA, CDR2 SQIVND (reference sequence). The CDR3 length is 14 residues. V was cut by 5 bases and J by 0 bases, with 11 bases left in between. The CDR3: CASSPTVSSYEQYF. As DNA, the CDR3 is TGTGCCAGTAGTCCGACAGTGAGCTCCTACGAGCAGTACTTC.

This chain joins TRBV15 and TRBJ1-5; D is undetermined. Germline V gene lookup returns CDR1 LNHNV and CDR2 YYDKDF (reference sequence). CDR3 length: 12 amino acids. With 8 bases removed from V and 0 bases from J, the gap between germline ends came to 5 bases. This CDR3 is CATSNSNQPQHF. CDR3 in DNA: TGTGCCACCTCCAATAGCAATCAGCCCCAGCATTTT.

The chain uses TRBV7-7 and TRBJ1-4; no definite D call. CDR3 length: 14 amino acids. Trimming took 3 bases from V and 4 from J, leaving 9 bases between them. The germline V gene encodes CDR1 SSHAT and CDR2 FNYEAQ (reference sequence). The CDR3 sequence: CASSLGVGNEKLFF. CDR3 DNA: TGTGCCAGCAGCTTGGGAGTGGGTAATGAAAAACTGTTTTTT.

The CDR3 sequence is CASSLERNTGELFF. In nucleotides, the CDR3 is TGCGCCAGCAGCTTGGAGCGGAACACCGGGGAGCTGTTTTTT. The J gene is TRBJ2-2, the V gene TRBV5-1; no clear D. CDR3 length equals 14 residues. Trimming pared 0 bases from V and 1 base from J, leaving 4 bases between. CDR1 and CDR2 (germline): SGHRS, YFSETQ. The whole variable domain, remainder taken from reference TRBV5-1 and TRBJ2-2, is KAGVTQTPRYLIKTRGQQVTLSCSPISGHRSVSWYQQTPGQGLQFLFEYFSETQRNKGNFPGRFSGRQFSNSRSEMNVSTLELGDSALYLCASSLERNTGELFFGEGSRLTVL.

The chain joins TRBV7-2 to TRBJ1-2, with TRBD1 matching over 7 bases. Trimming cost V 5 bases and J 8 bases; bases outside gene matches: 8. The CDR3 totals 13 residues. Germline loops: CDR1 SGHTA, CDR2 FQGNSA. The CDR3 nucleotides are TGTGCCAGCAGCAGAGAGGGGGCGCGGGGCTACACCTTC. Amino acid sequence: CASSREGARGYTF.

The chain uses TRBV28 and TRBJ1-2; D is undetermined. Germline V gene lookup returns CDR1 MDHEN and CDR2 SYDVKM. The V end was cut by 6 bases, the J end by 6 bases, with 11 bases between. CDR3 length: 12 amino acids. Here the CDR3 DNA reads TGTGCCAGCAGCATTCCGGGGAATGGCTACACCTTC. Translation: CASSIPGNGYTF.

This chain joins TRBV4-2 and TRBJ2-5, with D uncertain. The J call may not be correct, given that the DNA end is closer to TRBJ2-7. The germline V gene has CDR1 LGHNA and CDR2 YNFKEQ. The CDR3 contains 15 residues. The CDR3 is CASSQDLSTPYEQYF. The DNA of the CDR3 is TGTGCCAGCAGCCAAGATTTATCCACCCCCTACGAGCAGTACTTC.

The chain is built from TRBV4-1 and TRBJ1-4, with D possibly TRBD1 on 5 matching bases. This CDR3 contains 12 residues. Germline lookup yields CDR1 MGHRA and CDR2 YSYEKL. V dropped 2 bases and J dropped 14 bases, with 12 bases sitting between them. The chain's CDR3 is CASSQPWGILFF. CDR3 nucleotides: TGCGCCAGCAGCCAACCTTGGGGCATTCTGTTTTTT.

V and J are TRBV9 and TRBJ2-2, with D tentatively TRBD2 (6 bases). This CDR3 comprises 13 residues. CDR1 is SGDLS, CDR2 YYNGEE, per germline. V was cut by 7 bases and J by 3 bases, with 10 bases left in between. CDR3 sequence reads: CASGREDTGELFF. Here the CDR3 DNA reads TGTGCCAGCGGCAGGGAGGACACCGGGGAGCTGTTTTTT.

This chain links TRBV6-1 with TRBJ1-5; a weak D match, TRBD1 (6 bases). The CDR3 extends over 15 amino acids. With 5 bases removed from V and 0 bases from J, the gap between germline ends came to 11 bases. Germline lookup yields CDR1 MNHNS and CDR2 SASEGT. CDR3 protein: CASSQQGYSNQPQHF. The DNA of the CDR3 is TGTGCCAGCAGTCAACAGGGCTATAGCAATCAGCCCCAGCATTTT.

The chain links TRBV25-1 to TRBJ1-1, with 7 bases identical to TRBD1. Looked up from germline, CDR1 is MGHDK and CDR2 is SYGVNS. V gave up 2 bases and J gave up 5 bases; unmatched junction bases: 8. This CDR3 has 15 residues. The CDR3 DNA follows: TGTGCCAGCAGTGAAACAGGGGCCTCGGGTACTGAAGCTTTCTTT. This codes for CASSETGASGTEAFF. The entire variable domain, with the rest obtained from reference TRBV25-1 and TRBJ1-1, is as follows: EADIYQTPRYLVIGTGKKITLECSQTMGHDKMYWYQQDPGMELHLIHYSYGVNSTEKGDLSSESTVSRIRTEHFPLTLESARPSHTSQYLCASSETGASGTEAFFGQGTRLTVV.

The rearrangement joins TRBV6-5 to TRBJ2-5; 9 bases are shared with TRBD1. The CDR3 contains 15 residues. After removal of 1 base from V and 3 bases from J, the junction contained 3 bases not matched to a gene. Germline V lookup: CDR1 MNHEY, CDR2 SVGAGI. DNA for the CDR3: TGTGCCAGCAGTTACTTCTGGACAGGGGAAGAGACCCAGTACTTC. Protein: CASSYFWTGEETQYF.